The subject of this entry is one T cell receptor (beta chain). These data come from a study of T cell changes during pregnancy in multiple sclerosis. This CDR3 is built from 15 residues. Trimming removed 8 bases from V and 2 bases from J, with 13 bases in between. Germline assignment: CDR1 SNHLY and CDR2 FYNNEI. Sequencing used immunoSEQ multiplex PCR; TCRdb keeps in-frame clones, though not all of them. The sample shows tens of thousands of clones, roughly nine tenths of them seen only once. This rearrangement joins TRBV2 to TRBJ1-6; weak D call: TRBD1 (5 bases). This receptor was taken from a female donor in good health, enrolled as a control in a pregnancy study. The input for sequencing was peripheral blood, taken in the first trimester of pregnancy. CDR3 sequence reads: CASGGGVPYNSPLHF. In DNA form, the CDR3 reads TGTGCCAGCGGCGGGGGGGTACCCTATAATTCACCCCTCCACTTT.